A single T cell receptor (beta chain) is shown here with its context. Its recognized antigen is unknown. No clone much larger than this one lies a single base away; base qualities are absent. The donors were healthy, HIV-negative adults with no recently reported acute infections or vaccinations. Every donor was a Caucasian adult residing in Nashville, Tennessee, USA. Magnetic negative selection was used to enrich CD4+ T cells, after which naive cells were positively selected on CD45RA and the negative fraction became the memory subset. After blood collection by leukapheresis, PBMCs were isolated using Ficoll-Histopaque density gradient centrifugation and then cryopreserved in the vapor phase of liquid nitrogen. Analytical flow cytometry was used to check the purity and quantity of each magnetically sorted T cell population. From each sorted fraction, genomic DNA was isolated and quantified by UV absorbance on a Nanodrop 2000c.

The data were obtained in a study of shared clonotypes between healthy human individuals (dated by TCRdb to the early 2020s). About the investigation overall: The cohort included three men and a couple of women between 18 and 49 years of age. Blood TCR repertoires of a handful of healthy adults were deeply sequenced to estimate repertoire size and the extent of clonotype sharing between individuals. To increase sequencing depth and limit assay-specific biases, TCR repertoire library preparation and sequencing were carried out by different laboratories using diverse techniques. For each donor, three plates each were used for CD4 naive and CD4 memory, two plates were used for CD8 naive, and one plate was used for CD8 memory. Leukapheresis yielded between about 0.85 and 9 billion PBMCs per donor. The full study reports these points: Sampling was restricted to blood, and TCR repertoires in tissues likely differ from the TCR repertoires found in blood. When several donors were compared, the shared fraction of clonotypes was 5% to 6.5% for naive CD4, roughly 3.4% for naive CD8, about 2.5% for memory CD4, and 0.4% for memory CD8. Larger estimated clonotype richness was generally found for naive subsets than for memory subsets. Rarefaction of sorted-subset datasets indicated incomplete sequencing despite the large sequencing depth. Pairwise subsampling led to the expectation that sequencing depth would affect the degree of clonotype sharing among donors. Compared with non-shared clonotypes, clonotypes shared by all four sorted-subset donors had higher generation probabilities. Because the study included a small number of donors, the genetic and exposure-history diversity represented was limited.

The V end loses 1 base and the J end loses 6 bases, and a stretch of 10 bases separates them. CDR1 SGHNT and CDR2 YYREEE were looked up in the germline V gene (reference sequence). The CDR3 covers 13 residues, taking in both the cysteine and the phenylalanine. Left in the record is the CDR3 DNA by itself, 39 bases read in frame from the first base. TCR CDR3 regions were amplified from genomic DNA by multiplex PCR using the deep immunoSEQ assay. Extracted genomic DNA from each cell subset was distributed evenly across all wells of several immunoSEQ 96-well plates, and each plate was treated as a replicate. For sorted subsets, approximately 210 ng genomic DNA, equal to tens of thousands of T cell genomes, was loaded into each replicate PCR. Purified libraries were measured with a Qubit 3.0 fluorometer, size-checked on a Bioanalyzer 2100, and measured again with the KAPA Library Quantification kit. A separate single-read 150-cycle Illumina NextSeq 550 flow cell was used to sequence each immunoSEQ 96-well plate. Concerning the study's data processing: Because the immunoSEQ output included only junctional sequences and no quality scores, the filtering could not be the same as the filtering used for full-length reads. To assign V/J genes and CDR3, sequences were annotated using PyIR, a Python wrapper for IgBLAST v1.9, with IMGT germline references. Reads were filtered out if the reads had weak V/J assignments (E-value above 1e-6), no CDR3, stop codons, out-of-frame junctions, or ambiguous translated residues. A V3J clonotype was defined by an identical inferred V gene, J gene, and CDR3 amino acid sequence. Percentage overlap between repertoires was calculated by dividing the number of shared unique clonotypes by the size of the smaller repertoire. RTK rarefaction, the Chao1 estimator, and Recon v2.1 estimates of unobserved clonotypes were used to assess repertoire richness. OLGA was used to compute generation probabilities for all TCRbeta clonotypes that the gDNA method yielded from several donors. TCRdb holds this immuneACCESS table with in-frame rearrangements only. Some clones are missing; in checked studies, unresolved V genes explain under half, and the rest has no known cause. V and J calls plus clone size are reproduced from that table; the DNA served to infer D and trimming. A total of some 1,400,000 clones appear in this sample, roughly 96% of them only once. The ten largest clones capture roughly 1.2% of the sample.

This TCR derives from a man younger than 45 in good health. The sequencing sample was made of naive CD4+ T cells sorted from blood. The sample's cell subset or site label, in plain terms: CD45RA+ positively selected. The V gene is TRBV5-4 and the J gene is TRBJ1-2; a tentative D match to TRBD1 spans 5 bases. Read as DNA, the sequence is TGTGCCAGCAGCTTGCACGCAGGGAATGGCTACACCTTC. This sequence encodes CASSLHAGNGYTF.